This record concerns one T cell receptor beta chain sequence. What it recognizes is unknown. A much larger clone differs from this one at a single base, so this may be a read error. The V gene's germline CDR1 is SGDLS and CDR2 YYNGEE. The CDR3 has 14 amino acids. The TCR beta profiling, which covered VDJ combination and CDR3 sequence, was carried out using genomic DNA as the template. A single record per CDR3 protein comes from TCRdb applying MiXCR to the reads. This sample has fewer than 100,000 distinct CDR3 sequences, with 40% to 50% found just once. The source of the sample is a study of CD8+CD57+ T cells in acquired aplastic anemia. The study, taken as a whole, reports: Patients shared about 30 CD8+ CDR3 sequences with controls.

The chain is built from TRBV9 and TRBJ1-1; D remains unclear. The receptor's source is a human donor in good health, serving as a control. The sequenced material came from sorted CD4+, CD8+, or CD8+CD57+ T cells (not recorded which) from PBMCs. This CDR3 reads CACSVASGGTEAFF. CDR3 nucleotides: TGTGCCTGCAGCGTAGCTTCGGGCGGCACTGAAGCTTTCTTT.